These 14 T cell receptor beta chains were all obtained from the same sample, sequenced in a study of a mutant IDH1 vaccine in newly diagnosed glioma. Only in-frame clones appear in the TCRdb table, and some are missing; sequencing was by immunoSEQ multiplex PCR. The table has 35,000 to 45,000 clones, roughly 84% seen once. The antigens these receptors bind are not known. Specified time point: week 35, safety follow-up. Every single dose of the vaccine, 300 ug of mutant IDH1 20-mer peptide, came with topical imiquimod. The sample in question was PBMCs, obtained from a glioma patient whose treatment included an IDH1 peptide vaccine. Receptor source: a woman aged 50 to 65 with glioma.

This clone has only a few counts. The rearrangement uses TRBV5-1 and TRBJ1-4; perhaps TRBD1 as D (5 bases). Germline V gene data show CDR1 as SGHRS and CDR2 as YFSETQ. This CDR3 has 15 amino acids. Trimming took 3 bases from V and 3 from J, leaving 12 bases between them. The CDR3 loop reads CASSYEGPPNEKLFF. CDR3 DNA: TGCGCCAGCAGCTACGAGGGGCCTCCTAATGAAAAACTGTTTTTT.

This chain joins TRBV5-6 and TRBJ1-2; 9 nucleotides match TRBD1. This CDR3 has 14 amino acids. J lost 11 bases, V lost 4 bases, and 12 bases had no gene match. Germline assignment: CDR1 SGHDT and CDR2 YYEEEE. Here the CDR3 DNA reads TGTGCCAGCAGCGTTACCCAGACAGGGGGAGCTTACACCTTC. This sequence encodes CASSVTQTGGAYTF. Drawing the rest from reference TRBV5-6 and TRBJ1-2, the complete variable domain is DAGVTQSPTHLIKTRGQQVTLRCSPKSGHDTVSWYQQALGQGPQFIFQYYEEEERQRGNFPDRFSGHQFPNYSSELNVNALLLGDSALYLCASSVTQTGGAYTFGSGTRLTVV.

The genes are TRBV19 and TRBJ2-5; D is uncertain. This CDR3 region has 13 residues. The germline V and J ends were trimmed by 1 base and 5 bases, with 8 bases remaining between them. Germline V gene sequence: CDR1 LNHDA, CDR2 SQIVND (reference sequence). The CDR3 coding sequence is TGTGCCAGTAGTATAGGAATGAGGGAGACCCAGTACTTC. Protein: CASSIGMRETQYF.

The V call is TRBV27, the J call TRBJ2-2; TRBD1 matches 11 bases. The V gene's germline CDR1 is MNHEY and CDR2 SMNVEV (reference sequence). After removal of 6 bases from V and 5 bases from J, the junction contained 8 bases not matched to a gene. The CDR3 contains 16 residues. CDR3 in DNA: TGTGCCAGCAGCCTGGGAGGACAGGGGGCTACCGGGGAGCTGTTTTTT. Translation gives CASSLGGQGATGELFF.

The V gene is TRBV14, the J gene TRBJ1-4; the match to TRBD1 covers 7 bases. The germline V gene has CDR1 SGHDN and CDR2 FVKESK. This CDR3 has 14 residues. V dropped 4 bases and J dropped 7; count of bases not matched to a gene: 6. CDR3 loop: CASSPRQGTEKLFF. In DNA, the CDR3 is TGTGCCAGCAGCCCCAGACAGGGTACTGAAAAACTGTTTTTT.

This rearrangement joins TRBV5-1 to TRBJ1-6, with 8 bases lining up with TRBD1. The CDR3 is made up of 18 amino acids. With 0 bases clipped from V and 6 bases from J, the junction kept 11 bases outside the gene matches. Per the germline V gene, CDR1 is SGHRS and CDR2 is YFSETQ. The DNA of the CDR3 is TGCGCCAGCAGCTTGGGTAGGGTCGGACAGGGCCCTAATTCACCCCTCCACTTT. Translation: CASSLGRVGQGPNSPLHF.

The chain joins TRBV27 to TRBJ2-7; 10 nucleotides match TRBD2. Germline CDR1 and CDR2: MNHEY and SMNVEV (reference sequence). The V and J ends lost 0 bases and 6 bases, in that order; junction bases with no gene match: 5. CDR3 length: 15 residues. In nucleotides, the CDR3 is TGTGCCAGCAGTTTATCCCAGCGGGGGGGTTCCGAGCAGTACTTC. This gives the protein CASSLSQRGGSEQYF.

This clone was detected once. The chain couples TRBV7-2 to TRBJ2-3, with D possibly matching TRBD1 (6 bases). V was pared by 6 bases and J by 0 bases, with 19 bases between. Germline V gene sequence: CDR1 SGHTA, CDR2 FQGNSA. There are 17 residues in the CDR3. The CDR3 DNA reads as TGTGCCAGCAGAATAGGGGGTGGGGGTTCTAGCACAGATACGCAGTATTTT. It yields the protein CASRIGGGGSSTDTQYF.

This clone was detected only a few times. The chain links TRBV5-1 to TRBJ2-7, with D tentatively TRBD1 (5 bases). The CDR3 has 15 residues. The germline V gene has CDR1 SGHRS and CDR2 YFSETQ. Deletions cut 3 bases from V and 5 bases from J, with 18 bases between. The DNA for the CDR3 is TGCGCCAGCAGCTCCTGGGGCAGGCAGGGCGACGAGCAGTACTTC. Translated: CASSSWGRQGDEQYF.

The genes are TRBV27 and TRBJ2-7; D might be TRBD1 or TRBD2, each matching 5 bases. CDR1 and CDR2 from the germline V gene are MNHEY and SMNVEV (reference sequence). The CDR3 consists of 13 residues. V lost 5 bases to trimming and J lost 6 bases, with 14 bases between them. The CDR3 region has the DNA TGTGCCAGCAGTATGGGGACCGAGGGCGAGCAGTACTTC. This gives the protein CASSMGTEGEQYF.

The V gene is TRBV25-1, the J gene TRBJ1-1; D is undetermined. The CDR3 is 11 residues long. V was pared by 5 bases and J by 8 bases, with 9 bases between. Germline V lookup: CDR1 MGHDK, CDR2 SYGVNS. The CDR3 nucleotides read TGTGCCAGCAGTAGGGATACAGAAGCTTTCTTT. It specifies CASSRDTEAFF.

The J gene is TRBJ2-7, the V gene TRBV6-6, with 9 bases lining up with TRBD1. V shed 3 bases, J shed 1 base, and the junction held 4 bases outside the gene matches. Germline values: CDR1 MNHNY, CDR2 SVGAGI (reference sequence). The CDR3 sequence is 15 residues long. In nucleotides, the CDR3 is TGTGCCAGCAGTTATCCGGGACAGGGATCCTACGAGCAGTACTTC. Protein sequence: CASSYPGQGSYEQYF.

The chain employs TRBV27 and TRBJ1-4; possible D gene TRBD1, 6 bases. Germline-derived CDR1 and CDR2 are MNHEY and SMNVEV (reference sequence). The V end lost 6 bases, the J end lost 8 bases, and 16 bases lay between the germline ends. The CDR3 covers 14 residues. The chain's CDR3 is CASRKTGSGEKLFF. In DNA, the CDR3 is TGTGCCAGCAGGAAAACAGGGTCTGGGGAAAAACTGTTTTTT.

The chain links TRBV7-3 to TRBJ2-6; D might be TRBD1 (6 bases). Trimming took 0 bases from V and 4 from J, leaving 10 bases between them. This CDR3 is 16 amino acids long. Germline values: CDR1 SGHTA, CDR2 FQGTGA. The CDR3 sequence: CASSLTWGTGANVLTF. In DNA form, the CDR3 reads TGTGCCAGCAGCTTAACGTGGGGGACAGGGGCCAACGTCCTGACTTTC.